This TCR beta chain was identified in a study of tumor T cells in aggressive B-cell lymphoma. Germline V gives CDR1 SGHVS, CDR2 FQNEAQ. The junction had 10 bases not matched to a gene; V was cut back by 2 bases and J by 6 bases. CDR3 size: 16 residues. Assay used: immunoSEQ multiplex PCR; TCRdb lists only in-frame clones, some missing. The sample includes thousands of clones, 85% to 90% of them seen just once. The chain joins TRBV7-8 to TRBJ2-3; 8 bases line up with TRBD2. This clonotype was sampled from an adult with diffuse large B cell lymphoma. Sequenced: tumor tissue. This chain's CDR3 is CASSLIGGGPGDTQYF. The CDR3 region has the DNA TGTGCCAGCAGCTTAATCGGCGGGGGGCCAGGGGATACGCAGTATTTT.